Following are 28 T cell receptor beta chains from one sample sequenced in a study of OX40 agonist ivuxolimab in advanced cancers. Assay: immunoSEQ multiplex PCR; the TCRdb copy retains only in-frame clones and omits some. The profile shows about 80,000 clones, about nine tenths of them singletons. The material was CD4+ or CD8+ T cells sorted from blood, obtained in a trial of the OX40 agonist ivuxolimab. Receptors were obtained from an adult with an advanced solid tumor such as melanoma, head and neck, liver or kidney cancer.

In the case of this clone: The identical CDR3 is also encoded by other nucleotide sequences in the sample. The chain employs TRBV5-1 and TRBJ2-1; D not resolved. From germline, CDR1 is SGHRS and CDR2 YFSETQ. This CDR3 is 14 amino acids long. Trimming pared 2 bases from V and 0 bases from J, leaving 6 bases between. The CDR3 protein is CASSLSSSYNEQFF. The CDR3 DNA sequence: TGCGCCAGCAGCTTATCGAGCTCCTACAATGAGCAGTTCTTC.

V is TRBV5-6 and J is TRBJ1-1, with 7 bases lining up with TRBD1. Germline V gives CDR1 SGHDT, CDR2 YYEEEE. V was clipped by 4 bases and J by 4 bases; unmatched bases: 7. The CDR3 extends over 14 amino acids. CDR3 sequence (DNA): TGTGCCAGCAGCCTGGGACAGCCAGGCACTGAAGCTTTCTTT. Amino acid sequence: CASSLGQPGTEAFF.

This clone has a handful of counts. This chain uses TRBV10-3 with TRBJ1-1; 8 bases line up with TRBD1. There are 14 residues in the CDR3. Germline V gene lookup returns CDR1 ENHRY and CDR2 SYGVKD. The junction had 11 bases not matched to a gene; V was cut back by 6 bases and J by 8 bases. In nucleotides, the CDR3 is TGTGCCATCAGAAGACACCGGGACAGGCACGAAGCTTTCTTT. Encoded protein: CAIRRHRDRHEAFF.

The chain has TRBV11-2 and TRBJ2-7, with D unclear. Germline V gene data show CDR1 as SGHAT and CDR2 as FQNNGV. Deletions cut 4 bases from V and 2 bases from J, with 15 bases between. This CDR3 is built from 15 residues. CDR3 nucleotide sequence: TGTGCCAGCAGCTCTCCCCCGTTAGGCGCCTACGAGCAGTACTTC. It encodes CASSSPPLGAYEQYF.

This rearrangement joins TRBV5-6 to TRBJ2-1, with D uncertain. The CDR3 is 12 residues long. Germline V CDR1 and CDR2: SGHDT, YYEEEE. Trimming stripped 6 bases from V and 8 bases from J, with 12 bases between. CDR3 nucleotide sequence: TGTGCCAGCACTTCCAGGTCCTATGAGCAGTTCTTC. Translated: CASTSRSYEQFF.

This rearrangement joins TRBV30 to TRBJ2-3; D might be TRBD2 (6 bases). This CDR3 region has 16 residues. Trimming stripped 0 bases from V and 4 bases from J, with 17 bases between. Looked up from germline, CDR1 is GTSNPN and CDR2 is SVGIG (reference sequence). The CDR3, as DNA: TGTGCCTGGAGTGTAGGGGCGGGGAGCGCCTCAGATACGCAGTATTTT. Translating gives CAWSVGAGSASDTQYF.

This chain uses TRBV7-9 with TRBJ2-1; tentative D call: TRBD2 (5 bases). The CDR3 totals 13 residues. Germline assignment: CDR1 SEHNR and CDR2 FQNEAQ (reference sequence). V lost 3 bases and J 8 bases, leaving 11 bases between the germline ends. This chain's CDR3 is CASSFLAEDEQFF. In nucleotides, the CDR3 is TGTGCCAGCAGCTTCCTAGCTGAGGATGAGCAGTTCTTC.

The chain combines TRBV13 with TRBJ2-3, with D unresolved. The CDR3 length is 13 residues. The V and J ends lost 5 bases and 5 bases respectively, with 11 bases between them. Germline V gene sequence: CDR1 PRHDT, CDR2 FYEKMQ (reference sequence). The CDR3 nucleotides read TGTGCCAGCAGCCCTCCCGCCGGAGATACGCAGTATTTT. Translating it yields CASSPPAGDTQYF.

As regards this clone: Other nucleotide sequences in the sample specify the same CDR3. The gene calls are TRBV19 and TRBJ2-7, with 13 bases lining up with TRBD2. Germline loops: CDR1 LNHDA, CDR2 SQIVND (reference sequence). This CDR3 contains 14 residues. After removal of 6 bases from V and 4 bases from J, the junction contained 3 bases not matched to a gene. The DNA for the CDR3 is TGTGCCAGTAGCCCGGGACTAGCGGGGTACGAGCAGTACTTC. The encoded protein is CASSPGLAGYEQYF.

CDR3 DNA: TGTGCCAGCAGCGAGGGACAGAGATACACCGGGGAGCTGTTTTTT. The encoded protein is CASSEGQRYTGELFF. V usage is TRBV13 and J usage is TRBJ2-2, with 7 bases aligning to TRBD1. Germline V gene sequence: CDR1 PRHDT, CDR2 FYEKMQ (reference sequence). V shed 5 bases, J shed 3 bases, and the junction held 6 bases outside the gene matches. This CDR3 spans 15 amino acids.

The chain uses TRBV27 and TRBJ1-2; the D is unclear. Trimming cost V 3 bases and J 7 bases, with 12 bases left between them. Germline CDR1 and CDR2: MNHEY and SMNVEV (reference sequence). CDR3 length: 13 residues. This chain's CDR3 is CASSFGIRSGYTF. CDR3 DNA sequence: TGTGCCAGCAGTTTTGGGATCAGGAGTGGCTACACCTTC.

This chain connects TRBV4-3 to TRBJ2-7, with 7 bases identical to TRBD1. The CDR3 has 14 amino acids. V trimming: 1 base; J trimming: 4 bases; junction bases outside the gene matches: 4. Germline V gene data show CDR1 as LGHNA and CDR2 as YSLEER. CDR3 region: CASSQVTGIYEQYF. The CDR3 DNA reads TGCGCCAGCAGCCAAGTGACAGGGATTTACGAGCAGTACTTC.

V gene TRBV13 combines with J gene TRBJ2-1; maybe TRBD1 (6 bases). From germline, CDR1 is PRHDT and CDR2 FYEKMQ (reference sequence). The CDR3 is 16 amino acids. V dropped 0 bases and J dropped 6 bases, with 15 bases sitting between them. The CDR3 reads CASSLGPGAGANEQFF. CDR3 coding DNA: TGTGCCAGCAGCTTAGGCCCCGGGGCAGGGGCCAATGAGCAGTTCTTC.

CDR3 amino acids: CAAPGQGFYQPQHF. CDR3 DNA sequence: TGTGCCGCTCCGGGACAGGGGTTCTATCAGCCCCAGCATTTT. The chain links TRBV30 to TRBJ1-5, with 10 positions matching TRBD1. Germline V lookup: CDR1 GTSNPN, CDR2 SVGIG (reference sequence). V lost 8 bases to trimming and J lost 5 bases; unmatched junction nucleotides: 9. This CDR3 spans 14 amino acids.

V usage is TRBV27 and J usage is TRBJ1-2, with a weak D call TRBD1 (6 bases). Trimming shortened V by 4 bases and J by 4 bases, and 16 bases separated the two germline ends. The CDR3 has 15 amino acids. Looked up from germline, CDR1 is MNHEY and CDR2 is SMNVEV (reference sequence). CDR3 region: CASSSYQGSLYGYTF. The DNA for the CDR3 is TGTGCCAGCAGTTCTTACCAGGGGAGCCTCTATGGCTACACCTTC.

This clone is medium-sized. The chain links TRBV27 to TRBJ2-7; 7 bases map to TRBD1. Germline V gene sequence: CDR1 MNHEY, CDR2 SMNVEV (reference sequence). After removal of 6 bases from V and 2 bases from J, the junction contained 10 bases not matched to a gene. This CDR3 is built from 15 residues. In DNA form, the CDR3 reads TGTGCCAGCAGGGTAACACCGGGACAGACCTACGAGCAGTACTTC. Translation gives CASRVTPGQTYEQYF.

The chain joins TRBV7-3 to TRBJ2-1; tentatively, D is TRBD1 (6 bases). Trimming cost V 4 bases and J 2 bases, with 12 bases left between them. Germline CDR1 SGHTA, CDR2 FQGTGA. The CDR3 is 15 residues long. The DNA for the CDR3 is TGTGCCAGCAGCTCCCGGGACATTCCCTACAATGAGCAGTTCTTC. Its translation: CASSSRDIPYNEQFF.

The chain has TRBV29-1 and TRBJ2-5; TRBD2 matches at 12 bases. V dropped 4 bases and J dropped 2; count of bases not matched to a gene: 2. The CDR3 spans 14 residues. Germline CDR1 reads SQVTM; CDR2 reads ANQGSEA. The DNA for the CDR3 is TGCAGCGTTGTGGGACTAGCGGGTCAAGAGACCCAGTACTTC. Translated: CSVVGLAGQETQYF.

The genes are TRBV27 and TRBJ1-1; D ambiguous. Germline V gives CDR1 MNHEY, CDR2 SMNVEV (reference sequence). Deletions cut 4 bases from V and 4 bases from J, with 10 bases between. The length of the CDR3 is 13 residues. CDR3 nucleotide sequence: TGTGCCAGCAGTTACGGGGTGGGCACTGAAGCTTTCTTT. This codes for CASSYGVGTEAFF.

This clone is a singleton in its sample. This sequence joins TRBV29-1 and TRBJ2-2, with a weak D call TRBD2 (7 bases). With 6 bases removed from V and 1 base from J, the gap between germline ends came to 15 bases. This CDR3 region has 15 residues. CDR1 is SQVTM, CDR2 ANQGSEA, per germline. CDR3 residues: CSVGVGGQNTGELFF. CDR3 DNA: TGCAGCGTCGGAGTGGGGGGGCAGAACACCGGGGAGCTGTTTTTT.

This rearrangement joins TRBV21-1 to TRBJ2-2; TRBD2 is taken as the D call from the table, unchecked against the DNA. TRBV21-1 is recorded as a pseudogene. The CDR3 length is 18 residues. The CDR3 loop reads CASSKLSFRLAYTGELFF. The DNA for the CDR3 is TGTGCCAGCAGCAAACTTAGCTTTCGCTTAGCGTACACCGGGGAGCTGTTTTTT.

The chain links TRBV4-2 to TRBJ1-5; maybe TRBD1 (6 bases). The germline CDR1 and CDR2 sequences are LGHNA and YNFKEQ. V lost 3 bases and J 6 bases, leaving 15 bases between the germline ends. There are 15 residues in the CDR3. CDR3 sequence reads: CASSQLTGSGQPQHF. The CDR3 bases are TGTGCCAGCAGCCAGCTTACAGGGTCGGGTCAGCCCCAGCATTTT.

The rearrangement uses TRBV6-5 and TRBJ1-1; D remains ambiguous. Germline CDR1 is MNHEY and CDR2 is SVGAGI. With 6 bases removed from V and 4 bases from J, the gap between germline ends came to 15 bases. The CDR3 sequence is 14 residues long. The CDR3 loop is CASSPGSMGTEAFF. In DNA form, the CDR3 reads TGTGCCAGCAGCCCCGGGTCCATGGGCACTGAAGCTTTCTTT.

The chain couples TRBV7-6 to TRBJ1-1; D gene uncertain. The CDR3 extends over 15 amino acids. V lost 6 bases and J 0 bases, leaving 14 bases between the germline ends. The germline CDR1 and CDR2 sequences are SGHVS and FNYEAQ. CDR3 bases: TGTGCCAGCAGTTCTGATGGGAGGATGAACACTGAAGCTTTCTTT. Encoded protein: CASSSDGRMNTEAFF.

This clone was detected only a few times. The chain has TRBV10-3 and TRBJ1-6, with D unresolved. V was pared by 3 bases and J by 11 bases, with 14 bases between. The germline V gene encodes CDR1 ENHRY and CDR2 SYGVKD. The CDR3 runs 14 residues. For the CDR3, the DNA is TGTGCCATCAGTGACTGGGCAGACGGGACACCCCTCCACTTT. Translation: CAISDWADGTPLHF.

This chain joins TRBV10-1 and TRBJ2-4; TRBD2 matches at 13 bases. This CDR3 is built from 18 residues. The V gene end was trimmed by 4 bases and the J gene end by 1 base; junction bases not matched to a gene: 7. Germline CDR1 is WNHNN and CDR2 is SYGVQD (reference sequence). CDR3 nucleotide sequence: TGCGCCAGCAGTGGACTAGCGGGGGGAGGTAACGCCAAAAACATTCAGTACTTC. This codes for CASSGLAGGGNAKNIQYF.

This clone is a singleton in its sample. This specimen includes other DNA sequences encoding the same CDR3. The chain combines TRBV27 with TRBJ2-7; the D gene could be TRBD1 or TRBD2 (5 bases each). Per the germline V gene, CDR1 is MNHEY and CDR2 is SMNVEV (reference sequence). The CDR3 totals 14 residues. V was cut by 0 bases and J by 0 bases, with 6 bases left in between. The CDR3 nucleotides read TGTGCCAGCAGTTTATCGGGGACCTCCTACGAGCAGTACTTC. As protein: CASSLSGTSYEQYF.

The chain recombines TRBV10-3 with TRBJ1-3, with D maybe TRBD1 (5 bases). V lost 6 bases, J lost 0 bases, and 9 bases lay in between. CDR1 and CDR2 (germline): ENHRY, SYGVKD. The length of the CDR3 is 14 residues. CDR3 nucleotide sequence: TGTGCCATCAGCGCTGACAGCTCTGGAAACACCATATATTTT. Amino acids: CAISADSSGNTIYF.